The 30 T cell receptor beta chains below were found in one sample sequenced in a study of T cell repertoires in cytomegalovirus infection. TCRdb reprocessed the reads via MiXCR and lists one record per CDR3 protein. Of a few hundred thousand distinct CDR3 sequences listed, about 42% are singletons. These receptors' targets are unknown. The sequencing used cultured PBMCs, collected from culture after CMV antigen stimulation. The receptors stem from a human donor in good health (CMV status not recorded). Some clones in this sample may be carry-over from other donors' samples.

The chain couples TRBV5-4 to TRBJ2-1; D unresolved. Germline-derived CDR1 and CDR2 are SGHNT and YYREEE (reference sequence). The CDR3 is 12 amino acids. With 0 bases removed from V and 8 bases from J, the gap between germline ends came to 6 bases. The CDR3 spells CASSLVGYEQFF. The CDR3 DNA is TGTGCCAGCAGCTTGGTCGGGTATGAGCAGTTCTTC.

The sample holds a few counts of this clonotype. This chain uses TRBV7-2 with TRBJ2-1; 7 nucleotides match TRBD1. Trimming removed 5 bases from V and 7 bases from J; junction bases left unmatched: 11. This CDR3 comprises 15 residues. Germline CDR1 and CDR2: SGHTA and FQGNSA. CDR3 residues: CASSPQSNRGNEQFF. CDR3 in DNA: TGTGCCAGCAGCCCCCAATCCAACAGGGGTAATGAGCAGTTCTTC.

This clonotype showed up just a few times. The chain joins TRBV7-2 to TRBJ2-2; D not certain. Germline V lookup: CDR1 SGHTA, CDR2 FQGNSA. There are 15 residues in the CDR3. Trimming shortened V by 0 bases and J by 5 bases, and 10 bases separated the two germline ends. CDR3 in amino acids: CASSLATSSTGELFF. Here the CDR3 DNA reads TGTGCCAGCAGCTTAGCTACTTCAAGTACCGGGGAGCTGTTTTTT.

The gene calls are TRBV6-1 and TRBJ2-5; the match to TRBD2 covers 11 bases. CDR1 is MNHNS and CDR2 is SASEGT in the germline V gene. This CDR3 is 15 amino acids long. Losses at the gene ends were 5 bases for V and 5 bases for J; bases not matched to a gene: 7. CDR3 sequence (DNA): TGTGCCAGCAGTTGGGGACTAGCGGAGTTGGAGACCCAGTACTTC. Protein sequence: CASSWGLAELETQYF.

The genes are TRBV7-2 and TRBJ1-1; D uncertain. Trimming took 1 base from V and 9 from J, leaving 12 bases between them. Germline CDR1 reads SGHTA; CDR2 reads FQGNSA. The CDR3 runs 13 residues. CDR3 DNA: TGTGCCAGCAGCTTAGTTTTGGCAGCCCAAGCTTTCTTT. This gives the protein CASSLVLAAQAFF.

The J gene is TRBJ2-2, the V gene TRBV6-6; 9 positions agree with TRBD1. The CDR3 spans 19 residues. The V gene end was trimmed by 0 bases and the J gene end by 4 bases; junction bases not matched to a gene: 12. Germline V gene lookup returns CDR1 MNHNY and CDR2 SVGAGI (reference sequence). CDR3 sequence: CASSYSSSGDRAITGELFF. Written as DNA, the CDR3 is TGTGCCAGCAGTTACTCTTCTTCGGGGGACAGGGCCATCACCGGGGAGCTGTTTTTT.

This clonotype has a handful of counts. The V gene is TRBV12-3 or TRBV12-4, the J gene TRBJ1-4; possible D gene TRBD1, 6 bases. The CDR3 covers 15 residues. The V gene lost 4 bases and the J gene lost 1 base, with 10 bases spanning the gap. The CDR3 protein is CASSSGAVTNEKLFF. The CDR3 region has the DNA TGTGCCAGCAGTTCAGGGGCGGTAACTAATGAAAAACTGTTTTTT.

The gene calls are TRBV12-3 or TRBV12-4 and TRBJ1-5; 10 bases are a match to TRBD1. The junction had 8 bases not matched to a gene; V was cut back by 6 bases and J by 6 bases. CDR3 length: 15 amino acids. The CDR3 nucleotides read TGTGCCAGCAGGGGGACAGGGGCGTTTATTCAGCCCCAGCATTTT. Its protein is CASRGTGAFIQPQHF.

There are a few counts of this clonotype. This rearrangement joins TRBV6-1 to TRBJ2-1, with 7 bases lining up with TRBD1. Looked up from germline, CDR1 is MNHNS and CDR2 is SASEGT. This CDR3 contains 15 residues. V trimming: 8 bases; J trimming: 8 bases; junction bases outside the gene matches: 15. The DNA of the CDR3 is TGTGCCAGCGGGCCAGACAGGGATTTTTTGGATGAGCAGTTCTTC. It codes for CASGPDRDFLDEQFF.

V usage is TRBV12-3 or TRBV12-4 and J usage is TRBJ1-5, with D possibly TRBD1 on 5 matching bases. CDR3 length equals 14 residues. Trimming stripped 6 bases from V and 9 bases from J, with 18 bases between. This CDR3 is CASRQGQGFWPQHF. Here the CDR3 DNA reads TGTGCCAGCAGGCAAGGACAAGGCTTTTGGCCCCAGCATTTT.

This CDR3 is CASSTRTGTDGYGYTF. CDR3 bases: TGTGCCAGCTCAACTCGGACCGGGACCGACGGCTATGGCTACACCTTC. The V call is TRBV18, the J call TRBJ1-2, with a tentative D call TRBD1 (5 bases). Trimming cost V 5 bases and J 4 bases, with 20 bases left between them. CDR1 and CDR2 (germline): KGHSH, LQKENI. The CDR3 sequence is 16 residues long.

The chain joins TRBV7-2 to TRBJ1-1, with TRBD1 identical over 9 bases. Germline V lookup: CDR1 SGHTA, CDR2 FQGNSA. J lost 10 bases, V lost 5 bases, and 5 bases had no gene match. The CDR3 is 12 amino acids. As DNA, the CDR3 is TGTGCCAGCAGCCCCTACAGGGGGCCAGCTTTCTTT. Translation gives CASSPYRGPAFF.

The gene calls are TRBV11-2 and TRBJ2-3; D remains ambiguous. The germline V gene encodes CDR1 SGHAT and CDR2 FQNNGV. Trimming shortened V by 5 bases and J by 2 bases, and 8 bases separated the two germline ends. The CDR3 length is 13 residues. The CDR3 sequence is CASSASYTDTQYF. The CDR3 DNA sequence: TGTGCCAGCAGCGCCAGTTACACAGATACGCAGTATTTT. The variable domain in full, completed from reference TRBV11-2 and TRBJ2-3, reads EAGVAQSPRYKIIEKRQSVAFWCNPISGHATLYWYQQILGQGPKLLIQFQNNGVVDDSQLPKDRFSAERLKGVDSTLKIQPAKLEDSAVYLCASSASYTDTQYFGPGTRLTVL.

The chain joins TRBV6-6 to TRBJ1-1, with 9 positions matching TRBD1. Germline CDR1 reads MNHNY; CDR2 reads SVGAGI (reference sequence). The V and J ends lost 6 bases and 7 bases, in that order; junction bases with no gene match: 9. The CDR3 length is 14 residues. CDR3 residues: CASRGQGRNFEAFF. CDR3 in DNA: TGTGCCAGCAGAGGACAGGGGAGGAACTTTGAAGCTTTCTTT.

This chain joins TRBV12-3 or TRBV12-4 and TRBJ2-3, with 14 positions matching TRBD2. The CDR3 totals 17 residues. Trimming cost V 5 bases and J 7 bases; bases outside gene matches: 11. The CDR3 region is CASSPQTSGGAGNTQYF. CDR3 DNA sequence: TGTGCCAGCAGTCCCCAGACTAGCGGGGGGGCCGGAAATACGCAGTATTTT.

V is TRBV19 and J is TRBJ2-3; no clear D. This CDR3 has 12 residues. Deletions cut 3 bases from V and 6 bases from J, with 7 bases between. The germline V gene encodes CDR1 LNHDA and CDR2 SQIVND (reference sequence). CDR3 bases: TGTGCCAGTAGTATCTCGTCCGATACGCAGTATTTT. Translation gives CASSISSDTQYF.

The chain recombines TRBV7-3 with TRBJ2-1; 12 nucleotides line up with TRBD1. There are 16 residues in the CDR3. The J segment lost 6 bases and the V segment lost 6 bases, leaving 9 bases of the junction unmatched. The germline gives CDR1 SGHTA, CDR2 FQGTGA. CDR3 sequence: CASRPSGTGGRNEQFF. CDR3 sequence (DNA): TGTGCCAGCAGGCCCTCCGGGACAGGGGGCCGCAATGAGCAGTTCTTC.

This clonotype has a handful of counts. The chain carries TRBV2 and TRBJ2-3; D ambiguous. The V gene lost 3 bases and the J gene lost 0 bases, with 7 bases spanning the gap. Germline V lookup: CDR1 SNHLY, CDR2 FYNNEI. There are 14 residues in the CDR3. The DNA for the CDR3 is TGTGCCAGCAGTGAGGCGTTTAGCACAGATACGCAGTATTTT. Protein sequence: CASSEAFSTDTQYF.

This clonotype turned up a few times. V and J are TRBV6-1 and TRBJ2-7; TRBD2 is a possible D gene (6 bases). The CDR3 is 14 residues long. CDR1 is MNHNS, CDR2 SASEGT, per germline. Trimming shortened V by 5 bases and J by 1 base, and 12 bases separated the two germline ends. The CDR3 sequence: CASSWRRGSYEQYF. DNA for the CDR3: TGTGCCAGCAGTTGGAGGCGGGGATCCTACGAGCAGTACTTC.

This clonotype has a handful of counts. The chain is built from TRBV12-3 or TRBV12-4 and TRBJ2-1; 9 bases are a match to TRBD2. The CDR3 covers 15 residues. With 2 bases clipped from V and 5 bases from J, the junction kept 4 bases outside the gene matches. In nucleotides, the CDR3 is TGTGCCAGCAGTTTATGGCGGGGGGGCAACAATGAGCAGTTCTTC. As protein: CASSLWRGGNNEQFF.

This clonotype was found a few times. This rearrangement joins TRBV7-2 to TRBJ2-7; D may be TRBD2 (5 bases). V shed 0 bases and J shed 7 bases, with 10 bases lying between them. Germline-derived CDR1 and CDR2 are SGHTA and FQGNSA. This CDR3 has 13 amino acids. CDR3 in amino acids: CASSLALAREQYF. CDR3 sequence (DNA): TGTGCCAGCAGCTTAGCTCTAGCTAGGGAGCAGTACTTC.

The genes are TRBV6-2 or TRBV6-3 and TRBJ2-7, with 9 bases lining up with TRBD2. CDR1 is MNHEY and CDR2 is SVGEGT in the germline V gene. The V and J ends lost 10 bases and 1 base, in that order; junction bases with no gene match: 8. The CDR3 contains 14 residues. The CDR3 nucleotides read TGTGCCACCGCGGCGGGAGGGAAATCCTACGAGCAGTACTTC. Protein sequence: CATAAGGKSYEQYF.

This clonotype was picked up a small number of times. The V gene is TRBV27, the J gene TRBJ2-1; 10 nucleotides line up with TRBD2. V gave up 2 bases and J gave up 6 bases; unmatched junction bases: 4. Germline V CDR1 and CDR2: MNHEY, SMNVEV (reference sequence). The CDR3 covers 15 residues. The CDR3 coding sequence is TGTGCCAGCAGTTTAAAGCGGGGGGGCCGCAATGAGCAGTTCTTC. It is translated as CASSLKRGGRNEQFF.

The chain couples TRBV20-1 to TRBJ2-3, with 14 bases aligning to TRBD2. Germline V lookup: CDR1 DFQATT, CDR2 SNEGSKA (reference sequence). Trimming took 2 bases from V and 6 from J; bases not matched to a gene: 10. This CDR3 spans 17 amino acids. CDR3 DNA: TGCAGTGCTAGACTTCCGGGACTAGCGGGAGCGACGGATACGCAGTATTTT. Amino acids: CSARLPGLAGATDTQYF.

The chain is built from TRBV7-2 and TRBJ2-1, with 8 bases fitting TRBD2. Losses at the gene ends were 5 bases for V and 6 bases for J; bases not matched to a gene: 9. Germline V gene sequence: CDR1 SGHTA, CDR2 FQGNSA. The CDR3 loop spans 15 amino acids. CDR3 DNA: TGTGCCAGCAGCCAAACCGGGACTAGGGGCAATGAGCAGTTCTTC. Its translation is CASSQTGTRGNEQFF.

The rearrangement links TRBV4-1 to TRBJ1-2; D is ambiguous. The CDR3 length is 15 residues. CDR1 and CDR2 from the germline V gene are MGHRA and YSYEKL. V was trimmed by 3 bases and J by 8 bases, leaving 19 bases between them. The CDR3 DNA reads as TGCGCCAGCAGCCAGGCCGGGCCCTCACCGTCAGGCTACACCTTC. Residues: CASSQAGPSPSGYTF.

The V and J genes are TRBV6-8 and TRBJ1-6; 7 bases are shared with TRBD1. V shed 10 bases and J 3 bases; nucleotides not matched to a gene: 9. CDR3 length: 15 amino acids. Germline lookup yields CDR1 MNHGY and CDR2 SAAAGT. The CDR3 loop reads CATLGDSNYNSPLHF. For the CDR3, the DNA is TGTGCCACCCTGGGGGACAGCAACTATAATTCACCCCTCCACTTT.

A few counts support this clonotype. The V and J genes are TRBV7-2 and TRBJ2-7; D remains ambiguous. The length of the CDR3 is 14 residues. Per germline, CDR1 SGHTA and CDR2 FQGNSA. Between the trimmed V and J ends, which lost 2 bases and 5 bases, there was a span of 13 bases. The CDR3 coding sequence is TGTGCCAGCAGCTTATGGTGGGGAACCAACGAGCAGTACTTC. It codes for CASSLWWGTNEQYF.

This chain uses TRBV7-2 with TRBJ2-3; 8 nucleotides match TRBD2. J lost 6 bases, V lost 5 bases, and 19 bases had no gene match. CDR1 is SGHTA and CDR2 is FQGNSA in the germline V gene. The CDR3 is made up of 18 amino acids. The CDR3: CASSPSGAGASWADTQYF. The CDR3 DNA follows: TGTGCCAGCAGCCCGAGCGGAGCGGGGGCGAGTTGGGCGGATACGCAGTATTTT.

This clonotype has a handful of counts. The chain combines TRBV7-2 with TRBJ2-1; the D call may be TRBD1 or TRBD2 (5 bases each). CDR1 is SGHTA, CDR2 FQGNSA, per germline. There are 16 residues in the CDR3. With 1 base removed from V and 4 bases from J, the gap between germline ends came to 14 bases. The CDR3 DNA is TGTGCCAGCAGCTTAGTGAGGGACGGCCTATACAATGAGCAGTTCTTC. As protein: CASSLVRDGLYNEQFF.